The rows below give T cell receptor beta chains drawn from one sample of a study of T cell responses to AZD1222 COVID-19 vaccine. Repertoires were generated with immunoSEQ multiplex PCR, while TCRdb's copy carries only in-frame clones and drops some. This table holds 150,000 to 200,000 clones, 90% found once. Source: peripheral blood, taken on day 0 of AZD1222 vaccination. The source of these receptors is an adult in good health. CDR3s include the opening cysteine and the closing phenylalanine or tryptophan.

J	length	V	CDR3
TRBJ2-5	16	TRBV19	CASTKRGTAKGETQYF
TRBJ2-1	13	TRBV7-6	CASTSGTVNEQFF
TRBJ2-2	12	TRBV4-3	CASSQGTGELFF
TRBJ2-1	19	TRBV7-6	CASSPAPTSGGISYNEQFF
TRBJ2-5	15	TRBV19	CASSIGFTSQETQYF
TRBJ2-7	13	TRBV5-4	CASSLPASYEQYF
TRBJ1-4	15	TRBV7-2	CASSLLRGPNEKLFF
TRBJ1-1	14	TRBV10-3	CAIKGIQMNTEAFF
TRBJ1-3	15	TRBV5-6	CASSLSHMTGNTIYF
TRBJ1-2	11	TRBV4-3	CASSQGLGYTF
TRBJ2-5	15	TRBV19	CASSRGLAEIETQYF
TRBJ1-3	14	TRBV11-2	CASRVGGGGNTIYF
TRBJ1-3	17	TRBV6-1	CASSEARRGISGNTIYF
TRBJ2-3	14	TRBV5-4	CASSLGTGADTQYF
TRBJ1-5	15	TRBV7-8	CASSSGGGYNQPQHF
TRBJ1-1	16	TRBV15	CATSRVLRGGNTEAFF
TRBJ2-7	14	TRBV27	CASSLAGRGDEQYF
TRBJ1-5	14	TRBV7-6	CASSPLQGAQPQHF
TRBJ2-5	14	TRBV18	CASSPDSSGETQYF
TRBJ2-3	16	TRBV4-1	CASSQLFGQSTDTQYF
TRBJ2-7	15	TRBV5-1	CASSYTDRSSYEQYF
TRBJ1-3	18	TRBV9	CASSVGHGQGATGNTIYF
TRBJ2-1	14	TRBV6-4	CASSARHDGNEQFF
TRBJ1-2	14	TRBV10-3	CAIRPIGQGEGYTF
TRBJ1-3	21	TRBV7-6	CASSEDPSGQGYRAKGNTIYF
TRBJ2-2	14	TRBV7-8	CASSPRDFPGELFF
TRBJ1-1	14	TRBV4-3	CASSQVAGVGEAFF
TRBJ2-7	13	TRBV30	CAWEGSGTYEQYF
TRBJ2-5	16	TRBV18	CASSPPNGGGFETQYF
TRBJ2-7	13	TRBV19	CASSIGRIYEQYF
TRBJ2-7	14	TRBV27	CASSLSTVSYEQYF
TRBJ1-2	14	TRBV6-5	CASSYVRSGYGYTF
TRBJ1-2	13	TRBV2	CASSDTGGFGYTF
TRBJ1-6	13	TRBV6-4	CASSKNLNSPLHF
TRBJ2-3	13	TRBV19	CASSGHRADTQYF
TRBJ1-1	15	TRBV15	CATSSGTRGPTEAFF
TRBJ2-5	16	TRBV27	CASSLYGTGRQETQYF
TRBJ1-6	11	TRBV23-1	CASSPNSPLHF
TRBJ2-3	15	TRBV2	CASSEGRGRTDTQYF
TRBJ1-5	16	TRBV5-8	CASSSPDRASNQPQHF
TRBJ1-6	20	TRBV7-8	CASSLDGSAGGFAWPSPLHF
TRBJ1-2	18	TRBV6-6	CASSRLSAMGQASYGYTF
TRBJ2-2	18	TRBV19	CASSIEHLAGGNTGELFF
TRBJ2-7	18	TRBV9	CASSVTRYRDRGKYEQYF